Listed here are 15 T cell receptor beta chains from one sample, sequenced in a study of T cells in tuberculosis. The time point: new active TB diagnosis, blood taken before or within 7 days of starting treatment. Only in-frame clones appear in the TCRdb table, and some are missing; sequencing was by immunoSEQ multiplex PCR. The sample records approximately 40,000 clones, approximately 94% being singletons. The specimen was PBMCs, collected at tuberculosis diagnosis. These receptors came from an adult with tuberculosis.

CDR3 region: CASSLVPSGAANYGYTF. The CDR3 DNA is TGTGCCAGCAGCTTAGTCCCTAGCGGGGCAGCTAACTATGGCTACACCTTC. This chain connects TRBV7-2 to TRBJ1-2; the D gene is possibly TRBD1 (5 bases). The CDR3 contains 17 residues. Trimming removed 1 base from V and 0 bases from J, with 15 bases in between. Germline CDR1 SGHTA, CDR2 FQGNSA. The full variable domain, in which reference TRBV7-2 and TRBJ1-2 provide the parts outside the CDR3, is GAGVSQSPSNKVTEKGKDVELRCDPISGHTALYWYRQSLGQGLEFLIYFQGNSAPDKSGLPSDRFSAERTGGSVSTLTIQRTQQEDSAVYLCASSLVPSGAANYGYTFGSGTRLTVV.

This clone was recorded only once. The rearrangement joins TRBV27 to TRBJ2-7; 8 positions agree with TRBD1. The V gene's germline CDR1 is MNHEY and CDR2 SMNVEV (reference sequence). The CDR3 is made up of 14 amino acids. J was trimmed by 6 bases and V by 5 bases; bases with no gene match: 9. CDR3 amino acids: CASSPGQGRREQYF. CDR3 nucleotide sequence: TGTGCCAGCAGTCCTGGACAGGGAAGGCGCGAGCAGTACTTC.

The gene calls are TRBV4-1 and TRBJ1-5; D perhaps matches TRBD1 (5 bases). CDR3 length: 15 amino acids. CDR1 and CDR2 (germline): MGHRA, YSYEKL. The ends were cut back, 4 bases at V and 4 bases at J, with 14 bases in the middle. The chain's CDR3 is CASSLTGQGNQPQHF. In DNA form, the CDR3 reads TGCGCCAGCAGCCTCACAGGCCAGGGTAATCAGCCCCAGCATTTT.

The chain recombines TRBV2 with TRBJ2-2; perhaps TRBD1 as D (6 bases). Germline CDR1 SNHLY, CDR2 FYNNEI. The CDR3 runs 15 residues. Trimming pared 3 bases from V and 2 bases from J, leaving 10 bases between. The CDR3 DNA reads as TGTGCCAGCAGTGACAGGGGTGGCAACACCGGGGAGCTGTTTTTT. Amino acids: CASSDRGGNTGELFF.

The V gene is TRBV6-1, the J gene TRBJ1-2, with a possible D match to TRBD1 (5 bases). V dropped 7 bases and J dropped 8 bases, with 20 bases sitting between them. CDR3 size: 14 residues. Germline V gives CDR1 MNHNS, CDR2 SASEGT. The CDR3 protein is CASTPRQTSGGYTF. The CDR3 coding sequence is TGTGCCAGCACCCCACGACAGACCTCTGGAGGCTACACCTTC.

The chain joins TRBV19 to TRBJ1-2; 10 nucleotides align to TRBD1. CDR3 length: 14 amino acids. Germline CDR1 and CDR2: LNHDA and SQIVND (reference sequence). Trimming at V came to 5 bases and at J to 2 bases, leaving 2 bases not matched to a gene. Written as DNA, the CDR3 is TGTGCCAGTAGTGGGACAGGGGTGAACTATGGCTACACCTTC. Translated, it gives CASSGTGVNYGYTF.

The V and J genes are TRBV2 and TRBJ2-1, with 12 bases identical to TRBD2. The CDR3 runs 20 residues. Germline V gene sequence: CDR1 SNHLY, CDR2 FYNNEI. The trim removed 5 bases at V and 1 base at J, leaving 15 bases unmatched. The CDR3 DNA is TGTGCCAGCAGTCCCGCTGGGGCTAGCGGGGGGGCCAGATCCTACAATGAGCAGTTCTTC. Protein sequence: CASSPAGASGGARSYNEQFF.

This clone appeared a few times. The V call is TRBV29-1, the J call TRBJ2-3; D is possibly TRBD2 (5 bases). V lost 7 bases to trimming and J lost 1 base, with 9 bases between them. Germline V gene data show CDR1 as SQVTM and CDR2 as ANQGSEA. This CDR3 has 12 amino acids. The CDR3 loop is CSGERGTDTQYF. The CDR3 region has the DNA TGCAGCGGGGAGAGGGGCACAGATACGCAGTATTTT.

This sequence joins TRBV4-3 and TRBJ1-4, with D possibly matching TRBD1 (5 bases). The CDR3 spans 15 residues. Between the trimmed V and J ends, which lost 1 base and 5 bases, there was a span of 11 bases. Germline V CDR1 and CDR2: LGHNA, YSLEER. For the CDR3, the DNA is TGCGCCAGCAGCCAAGGACAGACGAACAATGAAAAACTGTTTTTT. Protein product: CASSQGQTNNEKLFF.

This clone was observed a few times. This chain uses TRBV13 with TRBJ1-5, with D possibly TRBD1 on 5 matching bases. Germline CDR1 is PRHDT and CDR2 is FYEKMQ (reference sequence). Trimming shortened V by 0 bases and J by 2 bases, and 8 bases separated the two germline ends. The CDR3 contains 15 residues. The CDR3, as DNA: TGTGCCAGCAGCTTAGGAGGGGATGGCAATCAGCCCCAGCATTTT. Its translation is CASSLGGDGNQPQHF.

V usage is TRBV9 and J usage is TRBJ2-3, with D possibly TRBD2 on 5 matching bases. Germline values: CDR1 SGDLS, CDR2 YYNGEE. This CDR3 is built from 15 residues. V was trimmed by 0 bases and J by 5 bases, leaving 13 bases between them. CDR3 sequence reads: CASSVERGKGDTQYF. Written as DNA, the CDR3 is TGTGCCAGCAGCGTAGAACGGGGTAAGGGAGATACGCAGTATTTT.

V is TRBV5-1 and J is TRBJ1-1; D gene uncertain. The V and J ends lost 5 bases and 1 base respectively, with 15 bases between them. Germline CDR1 and CDR2: SGHRS and YFSETQ. The CDR3 extends over 15 amino acids. CDR3 in amino acids: CASRPREGANTEAFF. Written as DNA, the CDR3 is TGCGCCAGCAGACCGCGCGAGGGCGCGAACACTGAAGCTTTCTTT.

The chain employs TRBV19 and TRBJ1-2; D is undetermined. Germline loops: CDR1 LNHDA, CDR2 SQIVND (reference sequence). Trimming stripped 5 bases from V and 6 bases from J, with 16 bases between. This CDR3 is 14 amino acids long. CDR3 sequence: CASSLGQALNGYTF. As DNA, the CDR3 is TGTGCCAGTAGTCTTGGGCAGGCCCTCAATGGCTACACCTTC.

The chain is built from TRBV5-4 and TRBJ2-1; the D is unclear. The CDR3 runs to 12 residues. Per germline, CDR1 SGHNT and CDR2 YYREEE (reference sequence). The V and J ends lost 2 bases and 7 bases respectively, with 7 bases between them. CDR3 bases: TGTGCCAGCAGCTTAGGAGCAAATGAGCAGTTCTTC. Its translation is CASSLGANEQFF.

The V and J genes are TRBV7-9 and TRBJ2-1, with 7 bases that match TRBD1. The J segment lost 2 bases and the V segment lost 6 bases, leaving 7 bases of the junction unmatched. The CDR3 sequence is 15 residues long. Germline V lookup: CDR1 SEHNR, CDR2 FQNEAQ (reference sequence). The CDR3 region has the DNA TGTGCCAGCAGACTCCGACAGGGACCCTACAATGAGCAGTTCTTC. This sequence encodes CASRLRQGPYNEQFF. Supplemented by reference TRBV7-9 and TRBJ2-1, the full variable domain reads DTGVSQNPRHKITKRGQNVTFRCDPISEHNRLYWYRQTLGQGPEFLTYFQNEAQLEKSRLLSDRFSAERPKGSFSTLEIQRTEQGDSAMYLCASRLRQGPYNEQFFGPGTRLTVL.